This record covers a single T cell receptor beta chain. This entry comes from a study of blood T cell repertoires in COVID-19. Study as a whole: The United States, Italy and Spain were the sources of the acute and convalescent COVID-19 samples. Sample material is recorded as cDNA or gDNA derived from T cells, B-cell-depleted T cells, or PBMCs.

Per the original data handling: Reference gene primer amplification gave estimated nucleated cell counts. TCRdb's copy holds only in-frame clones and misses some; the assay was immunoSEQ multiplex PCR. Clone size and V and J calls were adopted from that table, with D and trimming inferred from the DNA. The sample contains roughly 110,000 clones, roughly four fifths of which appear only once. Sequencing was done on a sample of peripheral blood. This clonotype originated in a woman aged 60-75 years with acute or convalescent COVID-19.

The CDR3: CASSPGGTVGEKLFF. The CDR3 coding sequence is TGTGCCAGTAGTCCCGGCGGGACAGTCGGTGAAAAACTGTTTTTT. The chain is built from TRBV19 and TRBJ1-4, with 7 bases lining up with TRBD1. Losses at the gene ends were 5 bases for V and 7 bases for J; bases not matched to a gene: 10. Germline lookup yields CDR1 LNHDA and CDR2 SQIVND (reference sequence). CDR3 length: 15 residues.